These 3 T cell receptor beta chains were sequenced from one sample in a study of blood T cell repertoires in COVID-19. Some clones are missing from TCRdb's copy, which holds only in-frame ones; the method was immunoSEQ multiplex PCR. The sample yields under 200,000 clones, 70% to 80% seen once. The sequencing input was peripheral blood. The source is an older woman with COVID-19, enrolled during active disease.

The chain has TRBV2 and TRBJ2-7; 16 bases map to TRBD2. The CDR3 extends over 17 amino acids. V shed 6 bases, J shed 3 bases, and the junction held 8 bases outside the gene matches. Germline-derived CDR1 and CDR2 are SNHLY and FYNNEI. DNA for the CDR3: TGTGCCAGCAGCGCGGGACTAGCGGGAGGGCCCCTCTACGAGCAGTACTTC. Protein: CASSAGLAGGPLYEQYF.

The CDR3: CASSMRQSTDTQYF. The CDR3 bases are TGTGCCAGTAGTATGCGGCAGAGCACAGATACGCAGTATTTT. The J gene is TRBJ2-3, the V gene TRBV19; D is unresolved. The germline V gene has CDR1 LNHDA and CDR2 SQIVND (reference sequence). The CDR3 contains 14 residues. The V and J ends lost 3 bases and 0 bases respectively, with 7 bases between them.

V and J are TRBV11-2 and TRBJ2-7; 11 nucleotides line up with TRBD2. V dropped 1 base and J dropped 2; count of bases not matched to a gene: 7. This CDR3 has 17 residues. Germline V CDR1 and CDR2: SGHAT, FQNNGV. The CDR3 spells CASSLVVAGGPTYEQYF. Here the CDR3 DNA reads TGTGCCAGCAGCTTAGTAGTAGCGGGAGGGCCGACCTACGAGCAGTACTTC.